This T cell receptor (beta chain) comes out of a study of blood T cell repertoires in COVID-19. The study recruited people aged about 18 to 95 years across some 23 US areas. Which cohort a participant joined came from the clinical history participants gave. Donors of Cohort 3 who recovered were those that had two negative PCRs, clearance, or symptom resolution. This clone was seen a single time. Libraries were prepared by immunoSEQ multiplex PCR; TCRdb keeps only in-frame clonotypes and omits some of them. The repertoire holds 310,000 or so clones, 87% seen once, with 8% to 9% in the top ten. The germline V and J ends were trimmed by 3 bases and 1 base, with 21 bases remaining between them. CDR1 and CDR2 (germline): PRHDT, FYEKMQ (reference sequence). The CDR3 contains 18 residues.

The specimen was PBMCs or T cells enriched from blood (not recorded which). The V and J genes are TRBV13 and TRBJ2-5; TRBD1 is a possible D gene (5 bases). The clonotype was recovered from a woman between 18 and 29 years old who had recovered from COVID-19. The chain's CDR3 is CASSFSPYEGASQETQYF. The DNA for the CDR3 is TGTGCCAGCAGCTTTAGTCCCTATGAAGGGGCATCCCAAGAGACCCAGTACTTC.